These 8 T cell receptor beta chains share one sample of origin, sequenced in a study of cytomegalovirus exposure and HLA in healthy donors. Researchers ran the PCR with 60 Vbeta and 13 Jbeta primers. Here immunoSEQ multiplex PCR was the method, and the copy in TCRdb shows in-frame clones only, minus some. The sample contains 100,000 to 150,000 clones, 70% to 85% of which appear only once. The specimen sequenced was PBMCs. These TCRs come from a human donor in good health.

The V call is TRBV28, the J call TRBJ2-1, with TRBD2 identical over 13 bases. CDR3 length equals 14 residues. In germline, CDR1 is MDHEN, CDR2 SYDVKM. Trimming at V came to 6 bases and at J to 7 bases, leaving 3 bases not matched to a gene. CDR3 protein: CASRLAGGWNEQFF. DNA of the CDR3: TGTGCCAGCAGACTAGCGGGAGGGTGGAATGAGCAGTTCTTC.

A few counts support this clone. This chain links TRBV10-1 with TRBJ2-3; D is perhaps TRBD2 (7 bases). The CDR3 has 16 residues. The germline CDR1 and CDR2 sequences are WNHNN and SYGVQD (reference sequence). Trimming removed 5 bases from V and 3 bases from J, with 18 bases in between. CDR3: CASSHAPGGPTDTQYF. The CDR3 nucleotides are TGCGCCAGCAGTCACGCGCCGGGGGGCCCGACAGATACGCAGTATTTT.

V is TRBV28 and J is TRBJ2-7; possibly TRBD1 for D (6 bases). CDR1 MDHEN and CDR2 SYDVKM come from the germline V gene. The CDR3 covers 14 residues. V lost 1 base, J lost 4 bases, and 11 bases lay in between. The CDR3 sequence: CASSLYREKYEQYF. For the CDR3, the DNA is TGTGCCAGCAGTTTATACAGGGAAAAGTACGAGCAGTACTTC.

V gene TRBV18 combines with J gene TRBJ2-7, with 8 bases matching TRBD1. Germline CDR1 reads KGHSH; CDR2 reads LQKENI. CDR3 size: 13 residues. V was pared by 5 bases and J by 2 bases, with 2 bases of the junction left unmatched. Here the CDR3 DNA reads TGTGCCAGCTCAGTACAGGGGGCCTACGAGCAGTACTTC. Its translation is CASSVQGAYEQYF.

The chain is built from TRBV4-1 and TRBJ1-4, with D maybe TRBD1 (5 bases). The V end lost 4 bases, the J end lost 6 bases, and 18 bases lay between the germline ends. The CDR3 loop spans 16 amino acids. The germline V gene encodes CDR1 MGHRA and CDR2 YSYEKL. The CDR3 DNA is TGCGCCAGCAGCCCCCAGGGAAACGGCGCATATGAAAAACTGTTTTTT. Amino acids: CASSPQGNGAYEKLFF.

This clone was observed once. The chain employs TRBV6-5 and TRBJ1-2; 10 bases map to TRBD1. The junction had 6 bases not matched to a gene; V was cut back by 6 bases and J by 2 bases. The CDR3 is 15 residues long. Germline V CDR1 and CDR2: MNHEY, SVGAGI. CDR3 sequence: CASRGTGVSNYGYTF. CDR3 nucleotide sequence: TGTGCCAGCAGGGGGACAGGGGTGTCCAACTATGGCTACACCTTC.

The genes are TRBV6-6 and TRBJ1-1; possible D gene TRBD1, 6 bases. This CDR3 has 14 residues. Looked up from germline, CDR1 is MNHNY and CDR2 is SVGAGI (reference sequence). Between the trimmed V and J ends, which lost 2 bases and 2 bases, there was a span of 9 bases. The CDR3 is CASSYRTANTEAFF. In nucleotides, the CDR3 is TGTGCCAGCAGTTACCGGACAGCCAACACTGAAGCTTTCTTT.

V gene TRBV28 combines with J gene TRBJ2-2, with 12 bases matching TRBD2. The CDR3 is 14 residues long. CDR1 MDHEN and CDR2 SYDVKM come from the germline V gene. V shed 8 bases and J 5 bases; nucleotides not matched to a gene: 3. CDR3 bases: TGTGCCAGCGGACTAGCGGGACAGACCGGGGAGCTGTTTTTT. This codes for CASGLAGQTGELFF.